These 29 T cell receptor beta chains were all obtained from the same sample, sequenced in a study of CD8 T cells in Susac syndrome. Reverse transcription of roughly 0.5 to 1 ug RNA was carried out with random hexamers. Via MiXCR, TCRdb re-called the immunoSEQ multiplex PCR reads, giving one row per CDR3 protein. The table records about 210,000 distinct CDR3 sequences, 95% of them present only once. Material for sequencing was CD4+ T cells from PBMCs. These receptors were obtained from a human donor with multiple sclerosis.

V is TRBV7-3 and J is TRBJ2-1; 11 nucleotides line up with TRBD1. V gave up 4 bases and J gave up 7 bases; unmatched junction bases: 6. The CDR3 spans 15 residues. The germline V gene encodes CDR1 SGHTA and CDR2 FQGTGA. The DNA for the CDR3 is TGTGCCAGCAGCTCTGAGGACAGGGGGCGGAATGAGCAGTTCTTC. Its protein is CASSSEDRGRNEQFF.

The chain carries TRBV4-1 and TRBJ2-1; the D call may be TRBD1 or TRBD2 (5 bases each). There are 17 residues in the CDR3. From germline, CDR1 is MGHRA and CDR2 YSYEKL. Trimming removed 0 bases from V and 4 bases from J, with 16 bases in between. CDR3 loop: CASSQEGGASRYNEQFF. CDR3 in DNA: TGCGCCAGCAGCCAAGAAGGTGGGGCTAGCAGGTACAATGAGCAGTTCTTC.

This chain connects TRBV9 to TRBJ2-2; D is undetermined. V dropped 0 bases and J dropped 3 bases, with 9 bases sitting between them. This CDR3 comprises 15 residues. Germline values: CDR1 SGDLS, CDR2 YYNGEE. The CDR3 loop is CASSVGAQYTGELFF. CDR3 sequence (DNA): TGTGCCAGCAGCGTAGGTGCACAGTACACCGGGGAGCTGTTTTTT.

The rearrangement joins TRBV7-2 to TRBJ1-5; no reliable D call. Germline CDR1 reads SGHTA; CDR2 reads FQGNSA. The ends were cut back, 3 bases at V and 7 bases at J, with 13 bases in the middle. The CDR3 loop spans 14 amino acids. This CDR3 is CASSFSEPGQPQHF. The CDR3 DNA reads TGTGCCAGCAGCTTTTCGGAACCGGGGCAGCCCCAGCATTTT.

V is TRBV11-2 and J is TRBJ1-5; no clear D gene. CDR1 is SGHAT, CDR2 FQNNGV, per germline. The CDR3 sequence is 14 residues long. V lost 8 bases, J lost 6 bases, and 17 bases lay in between. CDR3 residues: CASSPTNRGQPQHF. CDR3 bases: TGTGCCAGCTCACCCACAAACCGGGGTCAGCCCCAGCATTTT.

This clonotype was observed once. V is TRBV28 and J is TRBJ2-5; the D is unclear. The CDR3 has 14 residues. The ends were cut back, 3 bases at V and 5 bases at J, with 13 bases in the middle. Germline CDR1 is MDHEN and CDR2 is SYDVKM. CDR3 in DNA: TGTGCCAGCAGTTTGACGTTGGGGTTGGAGACCCAGTACTTC. This gives the protein CASSLTLGLETQYF.

This sequence joins TRBV12-3 or TRBV12-4 and TRBJ2-7; D is perhaps TRBD1 or TRBD2 (5 bases each). Trimming took 5 bases from V and 3 from J, leaving 17 bases between them. This CDR3 is built from 15 residues. CDR3 coding DNA: TGTGCCAGCAGTCCCCTGGGACGGGGCGACTACGAGCAGTACTTC. Its translation is CASSPLGRGDYEQYF.

The chain is built from TRBV5-1 and TRBJ2-7, with D possibly matching TRBD2 (7 bases). V was pared by 0 bases and J by 5 bases, with 18 bases between. Germline V gene lookup returns CDR1 SGHRS and CDR2 YFSETQ. This CDR3 comprises 16 residues. The CDR3 protein is CASSLATFSGGDEQYF. The DNA for the CDR3 is TGCGCCAGCAGCTTGGCCACTTTCTCGGGGGGCGACGAGCAGTACTTC. Filled out from reference TRBV5-1 and TRBJ2-7, the complete variable domain reads KAGVTQTPRYLIKTRGQQVTLSCSPISGHRSVSWYQQTPGQGLQFLFEYFSETQRNKGNFPGRFSGRQFSNSRSEMNVSTLELGDSALYLCASSLATFSGGDEQYFGPGTRLTVT.

The chain recombines TRBV7-2 with TRBJ2-4; the match to TRBD2 covers 13 bases. This CDR3 spans 18 amino acids. Germline loops: CDR1 SGHTA, CDR2 FQGNSA. Losses at the gene ends were 1 base for V and 6 bases for J; bases not matched to a gene: 9. CDR3 residues: CASSLGTSGRGRGNIQYF. CDR3 nucleotides: TGTGCCAGCAGCTTAGGGACTAGCGGGAGAGGCCGGGGAAACATTCAGTACTTC.

The rearrangement joins TRBV29-1 to TRBJ1-1; TRBD1 aligns across 7 bases. The V and J ends lost 0 bases and 10 bases, in that order; junction bases with no gene match: 11. The V gene's germline CDR1 is SQVTM and CDR2 ANQGSEA. CDR3 size: 14 residues. The CDR3 reads CSVEDHKQGRGAFF. CDR3 nucleotide sequence: TGCAGCGTTGAAGACCATAAACAGGGGAGGGGAGCTTTCTTT.

This rearrangement joins TRBV25-1 to TRBJ1-2, with unresolved D. Germline CDR1 and CDR2: MGHDK and SYGVNS. The CDR3 sequence is 13 residues long. The V end lost 3 bases, the J end lost 1 base, and 6 bases lay between the germline ends. CDR3 nucleotide sequence: TGTGCCAGCAGTGAGCACAGTAACTATGGCTACACCTTC. It specifies CASSEHSNYGYTF.

The chain links TRBV2 to TRBJ2-5, with TRBD2 matching over 8 bases. The germline V gene encodes CDR1 SNHLY and CDR2 FYNNEI. This CDR3 spans 12 amino acids. V dropped 5 bases and J dropped 9; count of bases not matched to a gene: 5. CDR3 protein: CASSSGGVPQYF. The CDR3 DNA sequence: TGTGCCAGCAGTTCGGGAGGGGTGCCCCAGTACTTC.

The rearrangement joins TRBV3-1 to TRBJ1-4, with TRBD1 matching 10 bases. V dropped 3 bases and J dropped 6; count of bases not matched to a gene: 4. The germline V gene has CDR1 LGHDT and CDR2 YNNKEL (reference sequence). The CDR3 has 15 amino acids. CDR3 nucleotides: TGTGCCAGCAGCCAGCTCGGGACAGGGGATGAAAAACTGTTTTTT. Translated, it gives CASSQLGTGDEKLFF. The whole variable domain, remainder taken from reference TRBV3-1 and TRBJ1-4, is DTAVSQTPKYLVTQMGNDKSIKCEQNLGHDTMYWYKQDSKKFLKIMFSYNNKELIINETVPNRFSPKSPDKAHLNLHINSLELGDSAVYFCASSQLGTGDEKLFFGSGTQLSVL.

The V call is TRBV20-1, the J call TRBJ1-2; D is uncertain. CDR3 length: 15 residues. The V gene lost 1 base and the J gene lost 0 bases, with 12 bases spanning the gap. CDR1 is DFQATT, CDR2 SNEGSKA, per germline (reference sequence). In DNA form, the CDR3 reads TGCAGTGCTAGAGTCCATTCCGTAGCTAACTATGGCTACACCTTC. Encoded protein: CSARVHSVANYGYTF.

The chain combines TRBV7-9 with TRBJ2-2, with TRBD1 matching over 7 bases. The CDR3 is 15 residues long. Germline V gives CDR1 SEHNR, CDR2 FQNEAQ (reference sequence). V lost 4 bases and J lost 5; bases outside the gene matches: 7. Here the CDR3 DNA reads TGTGCCAGCAGCTCGGACAGGTTCAAGACCGGGGAGCTGTTTTTT. Translating it yields CASSSDRFKTGELFF.

This clonotype was seen a few times. The chain combines TRBV7-9 with TRBJ2-7; D remains ambiguous. The CDR3 covers 14 residues. Germline V gene lookup returns CDR1 SEHNR and CDR2 FQNEAQ (reference sequence). V lost 6 bases, J lost 0 bases, and 12 bases lay in between. This CDR3 is CASSPQTVSYEQYF. As DNA, the CDR3 is TGTGCCAGCAGTCCTCAAACAGTCTCCTACGAGCAGTACTTC.

The J gene is TRBJ1-1, the V gene TRBV2; 11 bases fit TRBD1. The CDR3 is made up of 14 amino acids. V lost 6 bases to trimming and J lost 8 bases; unmatched junction nucleotides: 8. Per the germline V gene, CDR1 is SNHLY and CDR2 is FYNNEI. CDR3 sequence (DNA): TGTGCCAGCAGCGGACAGGGGGCGGTTCGGGAAGCTTTCTTT. Translated: CASSGQGAVREAFF.

The CDR3 sequence is CASTARDTYQPQHF. CDR3 sequence (DNA): TGTGCCAGCACCGCTAGGGACACCTATCAGCCCCAGCATTTT. The chain employs TRBV2 and TRBJ1-5; D possibly corresponds to TRBD1 (6 bases). V was trimmed by 7 bases and J by 5 bases, leaving 15 bases between them. The CDR3 sequence is 14 residues long. CDR1 is SNHLY, CDR2 FYNNEI, per germline.

V gene TRBV29-1 combines with J gene TRBJ1-1; D is possibly TRBD1 (5 bases). The CDR3 runs to 10 residues. Trimming cost V 8 bases and J 6 bases, with 10 bases left between them. Germline loops: CDR1 SQVTM, CDR2 ANQGSEA. DNA of the CDR3: TGCAGCTCCAGGGAGGCTGAAGCTTTCTTT. Translation: CSSREAEAFF.

The chain combines TRBV18 with TRBJ2-7, with 7 bases aligning to TRBD1. Trimming took 2 bases from V and 2 from J; bases not matched to a gene: 6. Germline CDR1 reads KGHSH; CDR2 reads LQKENI. The CDR3 is 15 residues long. The CDR3 DNA reads TGTGCCAGCTCACCATGGACAGGAAAAACCTACGAGCAGTACTTC. It codes for CASSPWTGKTYEQYF.

The CDR3 region has the DNA TGCAGTGCTGGGGGTGGCGCCACAGGCTCCTACAATGAGCAGTTCTTC. This gives the protein CSAGGGATGSYNEQFF. This chain joins TRBV20-1 and TRBJ2-1; D may match TRBD1 or TRBD2 (5 bases each). Trimming took off 5 bases at V and 0 bases at J, with 17 bases between the two ends. The CDR3 sequence is 16 residues long. Germline CDR1 DFQATT, CDR2 SNEGSKA (reference sequence).

The J gene is TRBJ2-7, the V gene TRBV11-2; unclear D gene. V shed 0 bases and J shed 2 bases, with 11 bases lying between them. The CDR3 totals 15 residues. CDR1 SGHAT and CDR2 FQNNGV come from the germline V gene. The CDR3 DNA reads TGTGCCAGCAGCTTAGATCCCCACGGCACCTACGAGCAGTACTTC. This translates into CASSLDPHGTYEQYF.

The gene calls are TRBV5-1 and TRBJ1-1; tentatively, D is TRBD1 (6 bases). This CDR3 region has 12 residues. The V end was cut by 4 bases, the J end by 8 bases, with 12 bases between. Germline CDR1 SGHRS, CDR2 YFSETQ. CDR3 coding DNA: TGCGCCAGCAGCACCGGACAGAGGGAAGCTTTCTTT. Its translation is CASSTGQREAFF.

CDR3 DNA: TGTGCCTGGAGCGCTGGACTAGCGGCTGAGCAGTTCTTC. Amino acids: CAWSAGLAAEQFF. The chain is built from TRBV30 and TRBJ2-1, with 10 bases matching TRBD2. The junction had 5 bases not matched to a gene; V was cut back by 3 bases and J by 9 bases. The CDR3 extends over 13 amino acids. Germline V gene lookup returns CDR1 GTSNPN and CDR2 SVGIG (reference sequence).

Concerning this clonotype itself: A junction boundary mismatches the germline segment, possibly from a read error. The rearrangement uses TRBV3-1 and TRBJ1-2; tentative D call: TRBD1 (6 bases). CDR1 and CDR2 from the germline V gene are LGHDT and YNNKEL (reference sequence). The CDR3 is 13 amino acids. CDR3 sequence reads: CASTQGGGYGYTF. CDR3 bases: TGTGCCAGCACCCAAGGGGGTGGCTATGGCTACACCTTC.

J is TRBJ1-1 and V is TRBV20-1; the match to TRBD1 covers 8 bases. With 3 bases clipped from V and 7 bases from J, the junction kept 1 base outside the gene matches. The CDR3 spans 11 residues. The V gene's germline CDR1 is DFQATT and CDR2 SNEGSKA (reference sequence). The CDR3 DNA reads TGCAGTGCTAGTGGACAGGGTGAAGCTTTCTTT. Protein product: CSASGQGEAFF.

V gene TRBV14 combines with J gene TRBJ2-1, with D unresolved. Germline CDR1 is SGHDN and CDR2 is FVKESK. Trimming shortened V by 0 bases and J by 7 bases, and 7 bases separated the two germline ends. The CDR3 spans 13 residues. CDR3 loop: CASSQDKWNEQFF. CDR3 coding DNA: TGTGCCAGCAGCCAAGATAAGTGGAATGAGCAGTTCTTC.

The chain uses TRBV4-1 and TRBJ2-3, with TRBD2 identical over 11 bases. With V trimmed by 6 bases and J by 6 bases, 14 bases remained unmatched. Looked up from germline, CDR1 is MGHRA and CDR2 is YSYEKL. CDR3 size: 17 residues. The CDR3 DNA sequence: TGCGCCAGCAGTCCCGGGACTAGCGGCTCACCGCGGGATACGCAGTATTTT. It translates to CASSPGTSGSPRDTQYF.

The chain combines TRBV29-1 with TRBJ1-3, with D uncertain. V was clipped by 7 bases and J by 0 bases, with 13 bases between them. Germline CDR1 SQVTM, CDR2 ANQGSEA. The CDR3 runs to 14 residues. The CDR3 region is CSAIPGVSGNTIYF. For the CDR3, the DNA is TGCAGCGCAATACCGGGAGTCTCTGGAAACACCATATATTTT.